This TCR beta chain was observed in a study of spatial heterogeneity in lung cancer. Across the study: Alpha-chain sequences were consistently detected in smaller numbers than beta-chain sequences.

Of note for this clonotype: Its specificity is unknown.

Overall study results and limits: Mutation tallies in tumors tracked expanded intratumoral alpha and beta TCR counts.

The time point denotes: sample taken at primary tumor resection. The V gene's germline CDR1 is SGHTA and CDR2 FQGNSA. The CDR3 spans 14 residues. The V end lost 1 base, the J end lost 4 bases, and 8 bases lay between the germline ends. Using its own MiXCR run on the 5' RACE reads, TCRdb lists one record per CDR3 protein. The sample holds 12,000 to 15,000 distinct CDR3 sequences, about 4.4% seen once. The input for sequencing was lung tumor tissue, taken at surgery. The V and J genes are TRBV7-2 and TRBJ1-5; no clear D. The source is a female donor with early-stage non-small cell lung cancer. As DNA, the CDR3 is TGTGCCAGCAGCTTAGAAACAAAGAATCAGCCCCAGCATTTT. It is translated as CASSLETKNQPQHF.